This record concerns one T cell receptor (beta chain) sequence. The data originate from a study of blood T cell repertoires in COVID-19. Study background: T cells, B-cell-depleted T cells, or PBMCs provided the cDNA or gDNA that served as material.

Produced via immunoSEQ multiplex PCR; TCRdb's table is partial and in-frame only. The sample lists about 59,000 clones, just over 85% occurring once. Germline CDR1 reads LGHDT; CDR2 reads YNNKEL (reference sequence). Trimming cost V 0 bases and J 1 base; bases outside gene matches: 4. This CDR3 has 16 amino acids. Sequencing used peripheral blood. The V call is TRBV3-1 (or the pseudogene TRBV3-2), the J call TRBJ2-7; the match to TRBD2 covers 9 bases. This receptor was obtained from a woman older than 75 with active COVID-19. CDR3 in DNA: TGTGCCAGCAGCCAAGAAGCTAGCGGGGTTTCCTACGAGCAGTACTTC. This codes for CASSQEASGVSYEQYF.